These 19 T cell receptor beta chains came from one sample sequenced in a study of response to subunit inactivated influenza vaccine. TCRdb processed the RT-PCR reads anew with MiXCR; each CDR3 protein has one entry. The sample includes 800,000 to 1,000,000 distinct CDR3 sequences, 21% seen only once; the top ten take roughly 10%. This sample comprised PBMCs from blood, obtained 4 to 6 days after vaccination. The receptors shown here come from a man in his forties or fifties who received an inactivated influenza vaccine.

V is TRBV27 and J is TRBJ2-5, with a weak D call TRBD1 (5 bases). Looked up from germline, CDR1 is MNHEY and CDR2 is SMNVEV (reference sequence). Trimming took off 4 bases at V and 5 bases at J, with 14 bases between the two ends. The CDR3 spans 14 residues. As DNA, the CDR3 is TGTGCCAGCAGTTCATTGACAGACCGTGAGACCCAGTACTTC. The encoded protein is CASSSLTDRETQYF.

The CDR3 region is CASSRMSSGVTATQYF. CDR3 bases: TGTGCCAGCAGCCGAATGAGTAGCGGGGTCACGGCTACGCAGTATTTT. The rearrangement uses TRBV11-2 and TRBJ2-3; 8 bases align to TRBD2. The CDR3 length is 16 residues. Germline CDR1 reads SGHAT; CDR2 reads FQNNGV. V shed 5 bases and J 8 bases; nucleotides not matched to a gene: 15.

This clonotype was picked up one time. CDR3 protein: CASSSRGSGHTEAFF. Written as DNA, the CDR3 is TGTGCCAGCAGCTCCCGGGGGTCGGGCCACACTGAAGCTTTCTTT. The J gene is TRBJ1-1, the V gene TRBV27; perhaps TRBD1 as D (5 bases). V was shortened by 6 bases and J by 3 bases, with 17 bases between the two germline ends. CDR3 length: 15 residues. Germline V CDR1 and CDR2: MNHEY, SMNVEV (reference sequence).

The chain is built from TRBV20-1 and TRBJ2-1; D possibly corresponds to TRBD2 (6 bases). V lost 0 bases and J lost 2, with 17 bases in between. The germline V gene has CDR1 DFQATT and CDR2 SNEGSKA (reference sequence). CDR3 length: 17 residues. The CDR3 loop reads CSARDSLGGVTYNEQFF. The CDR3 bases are TGCAGTGCTAGAGATTCCTTGGGCGGGGTCACCTACAATGAGCAGTTCTTC.

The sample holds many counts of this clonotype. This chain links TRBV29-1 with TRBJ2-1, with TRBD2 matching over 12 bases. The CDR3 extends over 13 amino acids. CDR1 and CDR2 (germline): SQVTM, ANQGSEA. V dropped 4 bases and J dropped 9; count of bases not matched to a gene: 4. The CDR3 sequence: CSVAGLAGSEQFF. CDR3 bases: TGCAGCGTTGCTGGACTAGCGGGAAGTGAGCAGTTCTTC.

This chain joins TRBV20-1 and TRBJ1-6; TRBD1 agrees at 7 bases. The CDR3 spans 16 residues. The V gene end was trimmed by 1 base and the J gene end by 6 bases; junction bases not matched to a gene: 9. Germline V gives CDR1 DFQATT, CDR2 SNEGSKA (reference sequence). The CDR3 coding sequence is TGCAGTGCTAGAGGTCGACAGGGACCGATTAATTCACCCCTCCACTTT. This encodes CSARGRQGPINSPLHF.

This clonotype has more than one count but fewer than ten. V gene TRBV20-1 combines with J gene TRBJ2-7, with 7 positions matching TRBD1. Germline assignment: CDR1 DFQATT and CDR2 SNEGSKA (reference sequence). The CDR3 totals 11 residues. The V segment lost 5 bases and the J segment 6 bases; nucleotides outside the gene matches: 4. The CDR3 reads CSAQTGREQYF. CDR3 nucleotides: TGCAGTGCTCAGACAGGGCGCGAGCAGTACTTC.

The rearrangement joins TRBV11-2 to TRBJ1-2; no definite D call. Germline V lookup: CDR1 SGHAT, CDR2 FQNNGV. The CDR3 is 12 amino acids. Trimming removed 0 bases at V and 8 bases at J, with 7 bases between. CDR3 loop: CASSLDGLGYTF. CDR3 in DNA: TGTGCCAGCAGCTTAGATGGCCTCGGCTACACCTTC.

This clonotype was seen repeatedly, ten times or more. CDR3 coding DNA: TGCGCCAGCAGCTTGAGTGTGACTAGCGGGAGCAATGAGCAGTTCTTC. Translation gives CASSLSVTSGSNEQFF. V gene TRBV5-1 combines with J gene TRBJ2-1, with 12 bases lining up with TRBD2. Germline V gives CDR1 SGHRS, CDR2 YFSETQ. The CDR3 is made up of 16 amino acids. V was clipped by 1 base and J by 6 bases; unmatched bases: 5.

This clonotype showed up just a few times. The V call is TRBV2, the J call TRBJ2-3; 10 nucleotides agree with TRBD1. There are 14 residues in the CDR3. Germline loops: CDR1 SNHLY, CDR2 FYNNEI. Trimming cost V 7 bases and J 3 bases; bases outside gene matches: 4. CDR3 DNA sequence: TGTGCCAGCACTAGGGACAGGGGAACAGATACGCAGTATTTT. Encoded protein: CASTRDRGTDTQYF.

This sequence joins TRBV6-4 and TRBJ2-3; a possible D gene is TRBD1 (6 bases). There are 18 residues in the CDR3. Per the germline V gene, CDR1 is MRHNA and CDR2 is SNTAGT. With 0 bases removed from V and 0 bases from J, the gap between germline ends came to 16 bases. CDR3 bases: TGTGCCAGCAGTGACTCGTTCAGACAGGACCCTAGCACAGATACGCAGTATTTT. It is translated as CASSDSFRQDPSTDTQYF.

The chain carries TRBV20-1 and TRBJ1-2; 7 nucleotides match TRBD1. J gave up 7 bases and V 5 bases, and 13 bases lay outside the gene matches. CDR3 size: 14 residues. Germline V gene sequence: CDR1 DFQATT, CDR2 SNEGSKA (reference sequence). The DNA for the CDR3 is TGCAGTGCTTCCCGAACGGGAACAGGGGTTGGCTACACCTTC. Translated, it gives CSASRTGTGVGYTF.

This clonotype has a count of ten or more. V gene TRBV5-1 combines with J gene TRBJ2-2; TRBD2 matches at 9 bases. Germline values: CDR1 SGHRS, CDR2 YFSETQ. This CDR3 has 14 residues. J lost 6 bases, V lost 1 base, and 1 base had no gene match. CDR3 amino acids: CASSLRLAAGELFF. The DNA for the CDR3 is TGCGCCAGCAGCTTGCGACTAGCGGCCGGGGAGCTGTTTTTT.

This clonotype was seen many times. Here the CDR3 DNA reads TGTGCCATCAGTGAGGGCCAAAACATTCAGTACTTC. Encoded protein: CAISEGQNIQYF. The V and J genes are TRBV10-3 and TRBJ2-4; D not resolved. Germline V gene sequence: CDR1 ENHRY, CDR2 SYGVKD. Trimming stripped 2 bases from V and 5 bases from J, with 4 bases between. This CDR3 comprises 12 residues.

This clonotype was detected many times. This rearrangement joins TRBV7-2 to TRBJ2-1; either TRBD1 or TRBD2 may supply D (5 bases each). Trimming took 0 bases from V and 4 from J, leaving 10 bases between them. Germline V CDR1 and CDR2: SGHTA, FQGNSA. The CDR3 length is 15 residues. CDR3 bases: TGTGCCAGCAGCTTAGCCGGGGCCTTTTACAATGAGCAGTTCTTC. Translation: CASSLAGAFYNEQFF.

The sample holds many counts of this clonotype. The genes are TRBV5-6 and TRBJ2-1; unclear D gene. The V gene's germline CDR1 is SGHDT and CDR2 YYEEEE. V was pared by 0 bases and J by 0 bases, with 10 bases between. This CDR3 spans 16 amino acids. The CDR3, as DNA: TGTGCCAGCAGCTTGGAGCAGGTGAGCTCCTACAATGAGCAGTTCTTC. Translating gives CASSLEQVSSYNEQFF.

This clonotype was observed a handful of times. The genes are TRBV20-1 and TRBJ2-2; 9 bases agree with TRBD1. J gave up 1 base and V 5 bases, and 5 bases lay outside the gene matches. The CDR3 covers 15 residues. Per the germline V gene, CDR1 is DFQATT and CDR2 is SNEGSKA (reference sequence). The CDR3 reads CSAGRQGENTGELFF. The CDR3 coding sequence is TGCAGTGCTGGAAGACAGGGGGAGAACACCGGGGAGCTGTTTTTT.

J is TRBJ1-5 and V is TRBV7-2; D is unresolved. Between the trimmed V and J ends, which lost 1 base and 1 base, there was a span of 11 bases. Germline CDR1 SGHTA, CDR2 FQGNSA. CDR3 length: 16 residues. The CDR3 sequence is CASSLVGGSSNQPQHF. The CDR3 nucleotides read TGTGCCAGCAGCTTAGTCGGAGGGTCAAGCAATCAGCCCCAGCATTTT.

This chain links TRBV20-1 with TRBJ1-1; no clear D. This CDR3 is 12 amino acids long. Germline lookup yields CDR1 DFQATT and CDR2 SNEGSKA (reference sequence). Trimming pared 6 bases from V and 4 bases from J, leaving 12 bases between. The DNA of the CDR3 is TGCAGTGCCCCGAAATGGGGCACTGAAGCTTTCTTT. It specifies CSAPKWGTEAFF.